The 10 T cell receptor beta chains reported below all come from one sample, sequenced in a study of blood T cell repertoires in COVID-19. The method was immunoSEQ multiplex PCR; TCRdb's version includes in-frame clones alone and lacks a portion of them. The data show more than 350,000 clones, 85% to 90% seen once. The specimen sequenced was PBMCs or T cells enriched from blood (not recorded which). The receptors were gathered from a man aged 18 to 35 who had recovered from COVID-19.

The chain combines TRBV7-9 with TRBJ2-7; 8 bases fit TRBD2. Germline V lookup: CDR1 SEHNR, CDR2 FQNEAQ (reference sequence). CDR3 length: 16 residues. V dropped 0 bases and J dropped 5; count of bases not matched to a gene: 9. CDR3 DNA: TGTGCCAGCAGCTTAGCGCGAGACGGGAGGGCAAACGAGCAGTACTTC. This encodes CASSLARDGRANEQYF.

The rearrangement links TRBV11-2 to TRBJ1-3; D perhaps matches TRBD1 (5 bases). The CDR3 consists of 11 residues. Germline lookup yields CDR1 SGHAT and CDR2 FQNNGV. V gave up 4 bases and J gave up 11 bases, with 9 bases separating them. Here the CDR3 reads CASSSQGPIYF. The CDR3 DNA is TGTGCCAGCAGCTCCCAGGGTCCCATATATTTT. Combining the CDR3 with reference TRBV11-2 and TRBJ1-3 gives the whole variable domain EAGVAQSPRYKIIEKRQSVAFWCNPISGHATLYWYQQILGQGPKLLIQFQNNGVVDDSQLPKDRFSAERLKGVDSTLKIQPAKLEDSAVYLCASSSQGPIYFGEGSWLTVV.

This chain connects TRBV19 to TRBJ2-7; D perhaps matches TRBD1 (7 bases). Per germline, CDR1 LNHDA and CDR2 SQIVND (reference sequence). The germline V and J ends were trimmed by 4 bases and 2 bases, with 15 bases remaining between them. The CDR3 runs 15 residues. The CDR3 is CASSSQGGPTYEQYF. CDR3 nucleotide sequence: TGTGCCAGTAGTAGCCAGGGGGGACCCACCTACGAGCAGTACTTC. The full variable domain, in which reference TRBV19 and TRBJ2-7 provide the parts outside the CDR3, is DGGITQSPKYLFRKEGQNVTLSCEQNLNHDAMYWYRQDPGQGLRLIYYSQIVNDFQKGDIAEGYSVSREKKESFPLTVTSAQKNPTAFYLCASSSQGGPTYEQYFGPGTRLTVT.

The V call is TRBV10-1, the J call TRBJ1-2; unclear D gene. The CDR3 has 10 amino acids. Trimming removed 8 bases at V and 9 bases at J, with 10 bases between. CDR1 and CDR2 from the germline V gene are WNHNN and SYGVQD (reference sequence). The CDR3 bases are TGCGCCAGCGCCGGGAATTGCTACACCTTC. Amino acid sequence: CASAGNCYTF.

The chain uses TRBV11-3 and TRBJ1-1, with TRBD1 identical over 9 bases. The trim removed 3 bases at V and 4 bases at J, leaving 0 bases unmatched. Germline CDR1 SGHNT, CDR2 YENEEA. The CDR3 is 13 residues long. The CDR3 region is CASSLGQGTEAFF. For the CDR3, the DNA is TGTGCCAGCAGCTTGGGACAGGGCACTGAAGCTTTCTTT.

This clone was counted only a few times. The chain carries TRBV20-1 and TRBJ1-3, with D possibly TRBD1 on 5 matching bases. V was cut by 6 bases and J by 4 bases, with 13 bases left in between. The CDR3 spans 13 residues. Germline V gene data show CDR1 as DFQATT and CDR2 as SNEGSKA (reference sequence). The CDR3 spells CSASDRNGNTIYF. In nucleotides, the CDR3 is TGCAGTGCCAGTGACAGAAACGGAAACACCATATATTTT.

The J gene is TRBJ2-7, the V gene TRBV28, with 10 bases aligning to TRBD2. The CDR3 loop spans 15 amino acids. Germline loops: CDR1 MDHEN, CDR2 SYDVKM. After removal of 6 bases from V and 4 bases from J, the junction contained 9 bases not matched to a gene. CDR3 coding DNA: TGTGCCAGCAGCCCCCCGGGACTAGCGTTATACGAGCAGTACTTC. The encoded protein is CASSPPGLALYEQYF.

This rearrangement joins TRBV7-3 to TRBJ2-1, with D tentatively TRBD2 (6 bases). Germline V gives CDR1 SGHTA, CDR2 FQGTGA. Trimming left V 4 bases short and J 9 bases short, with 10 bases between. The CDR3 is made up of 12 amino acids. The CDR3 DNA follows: TGTGCCAGCAGCTCCCGGGACTCTGAGCAGTTCTTC. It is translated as CASSSRDSEQFF. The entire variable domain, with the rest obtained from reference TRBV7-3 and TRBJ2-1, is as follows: GAGVSQTPSNKVTEKGKYVELRCDPISGHTALYWYRQSLGQGPEFLIYFQGTGAADDSGLPNDRFFAVRPEGSVSTLKIQRTERGDSAVYLCASSSRDSEQFFGPGTRLTVL.

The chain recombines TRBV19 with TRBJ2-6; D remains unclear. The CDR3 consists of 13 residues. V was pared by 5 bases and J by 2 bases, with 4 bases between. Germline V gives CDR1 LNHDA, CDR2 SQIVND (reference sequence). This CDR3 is CASSQTGANVLTF. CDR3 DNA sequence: TGTGCCAGTAGTCAAACTGGGGCCAACGTCCTGACTTTC.

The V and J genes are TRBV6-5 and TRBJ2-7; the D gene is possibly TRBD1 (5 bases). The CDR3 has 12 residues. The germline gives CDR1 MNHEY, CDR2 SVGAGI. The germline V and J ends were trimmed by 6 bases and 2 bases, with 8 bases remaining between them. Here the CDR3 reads CASRTAAYEQYF. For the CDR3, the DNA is TGTGCCAGCAGGACAGCCGCCTACGAGCAGTACTTC.